This T cell receptor beta chain was obtained from a study of memory CD4+ T cells and cytomegalovirus serostatus. Generated by immunoSEQ multiplex PCR, the TCRdb table keeps only in-frame clones and is missing some. There are approximately 92,000 clones in the sample; 75% to 90% occur only once, and approximately 4% lies in the top ten. The sort gate was single viable CD3+CD4+CD8-CD45RO+ cells for memory CD4+ T cells. The V gene's germline CDR1 is LNHDA and CDR2 SQIVND (reference sequence). The CDR3 contains 13 residues. The trim removed 6 bases at V and 4 bases at J, leaving 4 bases unmatched. Input material: memory CD4+ T cells from blood. This receptor was identified in an adult in good health and CMV-seropositive. The rearrangement uses TRBV19 and TRBJ1-2, with 8 nucleotides matching TRBD1. The CDR3 reads CASSPDRGYGYTF. CDR3 sequence (DNA): TGTGCCAGTAGCCCCGACAGGGGCTATGGCTACACCTTC.